This T cell receptor (beta chain) was observed in a study of blood T cell repertoires in COVID-19. About the research overall: Donors in the United States, Italy and Spain gave samples during acute or convalescent COVID-19.

Trimming took 6 bases from V and 3 from J; bases not matched to a gene: 7. The CDR3 consists of 14 residues. The germline gives CDR1 LNHDA, CDR2 SQIVND (reference sequence). Original handling: How many nucleated cells were present was estimated from reference gene primer amplification. Profiled with immunoSEQ multiplex PCR; TCRdb holds only in-frame clones, not every one. That table gives V, J and clone size, and the DNA gave D and trimming. In the table there are approximately 230,000 clones, roughly 84% of which are singletons. Sequencing input: peripheral blood. The clonotype comes from a woman in her thirties or forties who had recovered from COVID-19. This chain uses TRBV19 with TRBJ1-2, with 7 bases lining up with TRBD1. CDR3 residues: CASSPTGTHYGYTF. CDR3 nucleotide sequence: TGTGCCAGTAGCCCGACAGGGACACACTATGGCTACACCTTC.